The sequence of this T cell receptor (beta chain) was determined in a study of cytomegalovirus exposure and HLA in healthy donors. Study-level points and caveats: TCR beta V segments were, for the most part, productive about 87% or about 30% of the time in an earlier analysis. Whilst most TCR sequences proved rare, a subset of public TCRs occurred across many donors. Solely CMV serostatus was available to characterize immune exposure. TCR beta V- and J-gene trimming, according to a later analysis, was linked to a missense DCLRE1C variant.

J gave up 0 bases and V 4 bases, and 9 bases lay outside the gene matches. This CDR3 comprises 16 residues. Germline V gives CDR1 SGHNT, CDR2 YYREEE (reference sequence). As concerns this clone: Its antigen is currently unknown.

A multiplex PCR was run with 60 Vbeta primers and 13 Jbeta primers. Data came from immunoSEQ multiplex PCR; TCRdb stores just in-frame clones and leaves some out. There are fewer than 200,000 clones in the sample; 80% to 90% occur only once, and approximately 0.78% lies in the top ten. This TCR derives from a woman under 30 in good health and CMV-seronegative. Material for sequencing was PBMCs. The J gene is TRBJ1-2, the V gene TRBV5-4, with TRBD1 identical over 7 bases. The CDR3: CASSTGTVRTNYGYTF. The CDR3 bases are TGTGCCAGCAGCACTGGGACAGTACGCACTAACTATGGCTACACCTTC.